This T cell receptor beta chain came from a study of a mutant IDH1 vaccine in newly diagnosed glioma. Study conclusions and caveats: Among top peripheral T cell clonotypes, changes seemed unrelated to pseudoprogression.

As regards this clone: Its antigen is unknown.

Regarding time point: week 35, safety follow-up. Vaccine doses each comprised 300 ug of mutant IDH1 20-mer peptide, with topical imiquimod. The CDR3 runs 9 residues. V lost 7 bases to trimming and J lost 5 bases, with 5 bases between them. Germline V gives CDR1 DFQATT, CDR2 SNEGSKA (reference sequence). Assay: immunoSEQ multiplex PCR; the TCRdb copy retains only in-frame clones and omits some. This sample yields about 42,000 clones, of which about 80% are seen a single time; under 6% belongs to the top ten. This sequence joins TRBV20-1 and TRBJ1-1; D ambiguous. The sequencing used PBMCs, collected from a glioma patient whose treatment included an IDH1 peptide vaccine. This sequence was found in a woman aged 50 to 65 with glioma. The CDR3 bases are TGCAGTGTTGGTACTGAAGCTTTCTTT. This translates into CSVGTEAFF.